This T cell receptor (beta chain) stems from a study of blood T cell repertoires in COVID-19. As processed by the authors: Amplification from reference gene primers served as the basis for estimated nucleated cell counts. Measured with immunoSEQ multiplex PCR; TCRdb has only the in-frame clones, and not every one. That table furnishes V, J and clone size, whereas the DNA furnished D and trimming. Found here are 150,000 to 200,000 clones, 90% of them singletons; the top ten hold about a sixth. The CDR3 extends over 20 amino acids. With 4 bases clipped from V and 1 base from J, the junction kept 20 bases outside the gene matches. Looked up from germline, CDR1 is KGHDR and CDR2 is SFDVKD.

What was sequenced was peripheral blood. This TCR was sampled from a man aged 55 to 69 with active or convalescent COVID-19. The chain couples TRBV24-1 to TRBJ1-1; 7 bases are shared with TRBD1. The CDR3 is CATSDSHEGRGQMTNTEAFF. DNA for the CDR3: TGTGCCACCAGTGACTCCCACGAGGGCCGGGGACAGATGACGAACACTGAAGCTTTCTTT.